This passage covers 4 T cell receptor beta chains from one sample sequenced in a study of cytomegalovirus exposure and HLA in healthy donors. The study ran its PCR with 60 Vbeta and 13 Jbeta primers. Method: immunoSEQ multiplex PCR; TCRdb's copy keeps in-frame clones and lacks some. The sample has 150,000 to 200,000 clones; around 84% are singletons. The sample comprised PBMCs. All receptors derive from a man younger than 35 in good health and CMV-seronegative.

V usage is TRBV5-1 and J usage is TRBJ2-5, with TRBD2 matching 10 bases. The CDR3 length is 14 residues. J lost 4 bases, V lost 4 bases, and 4 bases had no gene match. Germline V gene data show CDR1 as SGHRS and CDR2 as YFSETQ. CDR3 loop: CASSSGGARETQYF. CDR3 DNA sequence: TGCGCCAGCAGCAGCGGGGGGGCCAGAGAGACCCAGTACTTC.

The gene calls are TRBV19 and TRBJ2-7, with 7 bases that match TRBD2. This CDR3 is 14 amino acids long. V dropped 6 bases and J dropped 1; count of bases not matched to a gene: 6. The V gene's germline CDR1 is LNHDA and CDR2 SQIVND (reference sequence). The CDR3 DNA sequence: TGTGCCAGTAGAAGGGTAGCGGGTTCCTACGAGCAGTACTTC. Protein: CASRRVAGSYEQYF.

This clone was seen a single time. V gene TRBV5-1 combines with J gene TRBJ1-1, with TRBD1 as a possible D gene (6 bases). The CDR3 sequence is 14 residues long. CDR1 and CDR2 (germline): SGHRS, YFSETQ. The V end lost 2 bases, the J end lost 4 bases, and 12 bases lay between the germline ends. CDR3 sequence (DNA): TGCGCCAGCAGCTTTCTCGAAGGGGGCACTGAAGCTTTCTTT. The encoded protein is CASSFLEGGTEAFF.

The V and J genes are TRBV28 and TRBJ2-3; D gene ambiguous. CDR1 is MDHEN, CDR2 SYDVKM, per germline. The CDR3 totals 12 residues. Trimming shortened V by 6 bases and J by 5 bases, and 9 bases separated the two germline ends. The CDR3 reads CASSLSGDTQYF. Written as DNA, the CDR3 is TGTGCCAGCAGCCTAAGTGGAGATACGCAGTATTTT.